This T cell receptor beta chain originates from a study of T cells in localized non-small cell lung cancer. Study-wide results and caveats: Adjacent uninvolved lung tissue had the highest T cell clonality, exceeding tumor. Appearing in adjacent lung were a median roughly 59 of the top 100 tumor clones. Because researchers sequenced only one region of the tumor, heterogeneity is still possible. A higher density of T cells in blood coincided with extended overall survival.

Sequenced by immunoSEQ multiplex PCR; TCRdb stores in-frame clones only, minus some. The sample shows tens of thousands of clones, approximately 90% of them seen only once. The trim removed 0 bases at V and 9 bases at J, leaving 15 bases unmatched. There are 17 residues in the CDR3. Germline V gene data show CDR1 as SGHNT and CDR2 as YYREEE (reference sequence). A remark on this clone: As yet, its antigen is unknown.

This material consisted of peripheral blood, taken before any cancer treatment. This clonotype was sampled from a woman between 18 and 55 years old with stage III lung adenocarcinoma. V and J are TRBV5-4 and TRBJ2-5, with TRBD2 matching over 9 bases. The CDR3 sequence: CASSLAGGLAPMSAQYF. DNA of the CDR3: TGTGCCAGCAGCTTGGCAGGGGGACTAGCCCCGATGTCGGCCCAGTACTTC.